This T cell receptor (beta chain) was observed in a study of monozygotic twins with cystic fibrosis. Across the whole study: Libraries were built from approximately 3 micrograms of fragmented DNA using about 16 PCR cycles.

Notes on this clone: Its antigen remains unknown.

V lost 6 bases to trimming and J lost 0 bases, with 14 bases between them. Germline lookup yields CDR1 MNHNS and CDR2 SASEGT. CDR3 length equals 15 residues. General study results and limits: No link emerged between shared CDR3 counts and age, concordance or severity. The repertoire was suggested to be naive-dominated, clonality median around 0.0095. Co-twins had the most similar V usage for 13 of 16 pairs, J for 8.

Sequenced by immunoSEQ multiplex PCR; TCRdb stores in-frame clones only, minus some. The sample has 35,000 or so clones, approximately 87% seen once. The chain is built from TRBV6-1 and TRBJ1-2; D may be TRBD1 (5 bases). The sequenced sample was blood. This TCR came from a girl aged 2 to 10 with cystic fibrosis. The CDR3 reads CASSSRDGTNYGYTF. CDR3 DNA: TGTGCCAGCAGCTCCAGGGACGGTACTAACTATGGCTACACCTTC.